This passage covers 25 T cell receptor beta chains from one sample sequenced in a study of breast tumors, draining lymph nodes, adjacent tissues. TCRdb ran MiXCR on the multiplex PCR reads and lists one entry per CDR3 protein. Of 200,000 or so distinct CDR3 sequences listed, over 25% are singletons. Breast cancer patients provided tissue from their axillary draining lymph nodes. Sequenced: axillary lymph node tissue. Source of these receptors: a female donor with breast cancer. Some clones in this sample may be carry-over from other donors' samples.

The chain employs TRBV7-9 and TRBJ2-2, with D unclear. The CDR3 runs 15 residues. The germline gives CDR1 SEHNR, CDR2 FQNEAQ (reference sequence). V lost 5 bases to trimming and J lost 2 bases, with 12 bases between them. CDR3 residues: CASSPASVNTGELFF. The CDR3 bases are TGTGCCAGCAGCCCCGCATCGGTAAACACCGGGGAGCTGTTTTTT.

The rearrangement joins TRBV3-1 to TRBJ2-1, with D uncertain. The CDR3 covers 14 residues. The germline gives CDR1 LGHDT, CDR2 YNNKEL (reference sequence). V was shortened by 3 bases and J by 9 bases, with 15 bases between the two germline ends. The CDR3 region is CASSQGYPRGEQFF. In DNA form, the CDR3 reads TGTGCCAGCAGCCAGGGATACCCAAGAGGTGAGCAGTTCTTC.

This clonotype was found many times. The gene calls are TRBV19 and TRBJ2-3; D uncertain. The CDR3 is 13 amino acids. Between the trimmed V and J ends, which lost 7 bases and 1 base, there was a span of 9 bases. Germline lookup yields CDR1 LNHDA and CDR2 SQIVND (reference sequence). CDR3 bases: TGTGCCAGTATGGGTAGTGGCACAGATACGCAGTATTTT. It codes for CASMGSGTDTQYF.

This clonotype was seen at least ten times. The rearrangement links TRBV3-1 to TRBJ1-4; no clear D gene. Germline V lookup: CDR1 LGHDT, CDR2 YNNKEL (reference sequence). CDR3 size: 15 residues. V was clipped by 0 bases and J by 6 bases, with 11 bases between them. The CDR3 region is CASSQDPRRDEKLFF. CDR3 in DNA: TGTGCCAGCAGCCAAGATCCAAGGAGAGATGAAAAACTGTTTTTT.

As to this clonotype: The conserved phenylalanine or tryptophan normally closing the CDR3 is absent here, so this likely arose from a read error. V is TRBV7-6 and J is TRBJ2-1, with TRBD1 matching over 9 bases. Germline V gene data show CDR1 as SGHVS and CDR2 as FNYEAQ. The CDR3 is 15 amino acids. The CDR3 nucleotides read TGCGCCAGCAGCCCCGGGACAGGGACGTACAATGAGCAGTTCCTC. It yields the protein CASSPGTGTYNEQFL.

The rearrangement uses TRBV7-2 and TRBJ1-2; the D gene is possibly TRBD1 (5 bases). With 5 bases removed from V and 8 bases from J, the gap between germline ends came to 15 bases. The germline V gene encodes CDR1 SGHTA and CDR2 FQGNSA. The CDR3 totals 13 residues. The CDR3 nucleotides are TGTGCCAGCAGCCCCTGCGGGGGAGGCGGCTACACCTTC. Translation: CASSPCGGGGYTF.

The rearrangement uses TRBV29-1 and TRBJ1-2; a weak D match, TRBD1 (6 bases). Germline loops: CDR1 SQVTM, CDR2 ANQGSEA. V lost 6 bases, J lost 3 bases, and 20 bases lay in between. CDR3 length equals 15 residues. In DNA form, the CDR3 reads TGCAGCGTCGTTTACTACTTAGGGGGGTACTATGGCTACACCTTC. It yields the protein CSVVYYLGGYYGYTF.

This clonotype occurred many times. This chain links TRBV7-9 with TRBJ1-3; the D is unclear. The germline V and J ends were trimmed by 5 bases and 0 bases, with 11 bases remaining between them. The CDR3 contains 15 residues. Per the germline V gene, CDR1 is SEHNR and CDR2 is FQNEAQ (reference sequence). The CDR3 is CASSRSASSGNTIYF. The CDR3 DNA sequence: TGTGCCAGCAGCCGATCGGCCAGCTCTGGAAACACCATATATTTT. The variable domain in full, with the rest retrieved from reference TRBV7-9 and TRBJ1-3, is DTGVSQNPRHKITKRGQNVTFRCDPISEHNRLYWYRQTLGQGPEFLTYFQNEAQLEKSRLLSDRFSAERPKGSFSTLEIQRTEQGDSAMYLCASSRSASSGNTIYFGEGSWLTVV.

This clonotype was observed a few times. It may be a read error: a sequence one base away is much more abundant. The rearrangement joins TRBV20-1 to TRBJ1-2; D might be TRBD1 (5 bases). Germline CDR1 DFQATT, CDR2 SNEGSKA (reference sequence). CDR3 length equals 13 residues. V was cut by 6 bases and J by 10 bases, with 21 bases left in between. The CDR3 loop reads CSAARDDVGAYTF. The CDR3 DNA sequence: TGCAGTGCAGCCCGGGACGACGTAGGGGCCTACACCTTC.

This clonotype occurred many times. The chain links TRBV20-1 to TRBJ2-7; maybe TRBD2 (5 bases). Trimming stripped 6 bases from V and 3 bases from J, with 12 bases between. CDR1 and CDR2 (germline): DFQATT, SNEGSKA (reference sequence). The CDR3 runs 12 residues. The CDR3 coding sequence is TGCAGTGCGGCCGGGGTATACTACGAGCAGTACTTC. Translated, it gives CSAAGVYYEQYF.

In this sample, this clonotype turned up many times. This rearrangement joins TRBV7-9 to TRBJ2-1, with 13 bases fitting TRBD2. Germline assignment: CDR1 SEHNR and CDR2 FQNEAQ (reference sequence). Trimming removed 4 bases from V and 9 bases from J; junction bases left unmatched: 12. CDR3 size: 17 residues. The CDR3 loop reads CASSSSGLAGVEGEQFF. CDR3 nucleotides: TGTGCCAGCAGCTCATCCGGACTAGCGGGAGTTGAGGGTGAGCAGTTCTTC.

This clonotype has at least ten counts. The chain carries TRBV5-1 and TRBJ2-3; TRBD1 is a possible D gene (6 bases). The CDR3 contains 16 residues. Deletions cut 0 bases from V and 1 base from J, with 12 bases between. CDR1 and CDR2 from the germline V gene are SGHRS and YFSETQ. CDR3 loop: CASSLARAGGTDTQYF. CDR3 nucleotides: TGCGCCAGCAGCTTGGCTCGGGCAGGGGGCACAGATACGCAGTATTTT.

In the case of this clonotype: Given the absence of the conserved phenylalanine or tryptophan at the CDR3 end, a read error is likely. The rearrangement links TRBV20-1 to TRBJ2-3; D uncertain. This CDR3 is 13 amino acids long. Deletions cut 4 bases from V and 0 bases from J, with 8 bases between. Germline CDR1 and CDR2: DFQATT and SNEGSKA (reference sequence). CDR3: CSAKRASTDTQYL. CDR3 nucleotides: TGCAGTGCTAAACGGGCTAGCACAGATACGCAGTATCTT.

This clonotype was found many times. The chain uses TRBV20-1 and TRBJ1-5; a weak D match, TRBD1 (5 bases). The CDR3 is 14 amino acids. Germline lookup yields CDR1 DFQATT and CDR2 SNEGSKA (reference sequence). Trimming shortened V by 1 base and J by 5 bases, and 12 bases separated the two germline ends. CDR3 residues: CSARVGGDHQPQHF. CDR3 sequence (DNA): TGCAGTGCTAGAGTGGGGGGGGATCATCAGCCCCAGCATTTT.

This clonotype was seen ten or more times. The chain is built from TRBV2 and TRBJ1-5, with no clear D. The V end was cut by 6 bases, the J end by 5 bases, with 20 bases between. Germline V lookup: CDR1 SNHLY, CDR2 FYNNEI. The CDR3 is made up of 16 amino acids. The CDR3 DNA follows: TGTGCCAGCAGCCGCAACCGGGCCGGACTGGATCAGCCCCAGCATTTT. Its translation is CASSRNRAGLDQPQHF.

In this sample, this clonotype turned up a few times. A much larger clonotype is one base distant, so this may be a read error. This chain joins TRBV20-1 and TRBJ2-1, with TRBD1 matching over 9 bases. CDR1 is DFQATT, CDR2 SNEGSKA, per germline (reference sequence). This CDR3 region has 13 residues. The CDR3 is CSAKQGADNERFF. In DNA, the CDR3 is TGCAGTGCTAAACAGGGGGCAGACAATGAGCGGTTCTTC.

This clonotype was observed a few times. With a much larger clone just one base away, this may be a read error. The chain uses TRBV6-1 and TRBJ1-2; the D is unclear. V lost 5 bases and J 4 bases, leaving 14 bases between the germline ends. This CDR3 has 14 amino acids. Germline V CDR1 and CDR2: MNHNS, SASEGT. Written as DNA, the CDR3 is TGTGCCAGCAGTCAACGGGGAAGTGGCTATGGCTACACCTTC. Amino acid sequence: CASSQRGSGYGYTF.

At least ten counts were recorded for this clonotype. The chain couples TRBV9 to TRBJ1-3; D is uncertain. The germline gives CDR1 SGDLS, CDR2 YYNGEE. The ends were cut back, 3 bases at V and 3 bases at J, with 13 bases in the middle. The CDR3 contains 15 residues. The CDR3, as DNA: TGTGCCAGCAGCGACGACGGACTCGGTGGAAACACCATATATTTT. It yields the protein CASSDDGLGGNTIYF. The variable domain in full, completed from reference TRBV9 and TRBJ1-3, reads DSGVTQTPKHLITATGQRVTLRCSPRSGDLSVYWYQQSLDQGLQFLIQYYNGEERAKGNILERFSAQQFPDLHSELNLSSLELGDSALYFCASSDDGLGGNTIYFGEGSWLTVV.

At least ten counts were recorded for this clonotype. This chain connects TRBV7-2 to TRBJ2-7; TRBD2 aligns across 8 bases. CDR1 and CDR2 from the germline V gene are SGHTA and FQGNSA. This CDR3 spans 14 amino acids. The junction had 6 bases not matched to a gene; V was cut back by 5 bases and J by 3 bases. As DNA, the CDR3 is TGTGCCAGCAGCAGAAGCGGGAGTGTCTACGAGCAGTACTTC. Protein product: CASSRSGSVYEQYF.

This clonotype appeared a few times. This chain joins TRBV11-2 and TRBJ2-3, with 10 nucleotides matching TRBD2. This CDR3 is 16 amino acids long. Per germline, CDR1 SGHAT and CDR2 FQNNGV. V lost 4 bases, J lost 5 bases, and 9 bases stayed unmatched. CDR3 sequence reads: CASSSASGRAGDTQYF. Here the CDR3 DNA reads TGTGCCAGCAGCTCAGCAAGCGGGAGGGCCGGAGATACGCAGTATTTT.

This clonotype was picked up many times. The chain couples TRBV7-2 to TRBJ2-7; D is unclear. Trimming removed 5 bases at V and 6 bases at J, with 14 bases between. This CDR3 is built from 13 residues. Looked up from germline, CDR1 is SGHTA and CDR2 is FQGNSA. CDR3 loop: CASSRPSLIEQYF. For the CDR3, the DNA is TGTGCCAGCAGCCGCCCATCCTTGATCGAGCAGTACTTC.

This clonotype has at least ten counts. This rearrangement joins TRBV7-2 to TRBJ1-6, with D tentatively TRBD1 (5 bases). CDR1 is SGHTA and CDR2 is FQGNSA in the germline V gene. V was shortened by 5 bases and J by 8 bases, with 16 bases between the two germline ends. This CDR3 has 15 residues. CDR3 sequence: CASSAREGQHSPLHF. CDR3 sequence (DNA): TGTGCCAGCAGCGCGAGGGAGGGGCAGCATTCACCCCTCCACTTT. Full variable domain (rest looked up from reference TRBV7-2 and TRBJ1-6): GAGVSQSPSNKVTEKGKDVELRCDPISGHTALYWYRQSLGQGLEFLIYFQGNSAPDKSGLPSDRFSAERTGGSVSTLTIQRTQQEDSAVYLCASSAREGQHSPLHFGNGTRLTVT.

The chain carries TRBV2 and TRBJ1-4, with D maybe TRBD1 (5 bases). V shed 5 bases and J shed 7 bases, with 20 bases lying between them. The CDR3 sequence is 16 residues long. Per the germline V gene, CDR1 is SNHLY and CDR2 is FYNNEI. The CDR3 region is CASSRTSGDRGEKLFF. The CDR3 DNA is TGTGCCAGCAGTCGCACTAGCGGGGATAGGGGTGAAAAACTGTTTTTT.

On this clonotype itself: It may be a read error: a sequence one base away is much more abundant. The rearrangement joins TRBV12-3 or TRBV12-4 to TRBJ2-6; D ambiguous. V lost 3 bases to trimming and J lost 1 base, with 7 bases between them. The CDR3 has 15 residues. The CDR3 DNA reads TGTGCCAGCAGTTTCGTGGGATCTGGGGCCAACGTCCTGACTTTC. This sequence encodes CASSFVGSGANVLTF.

This clonotype was seen at least ten times. The chain carries TRBV5-1 and TRBJ2-6; 10 bases are shared with TRBD2. There are 18 residues in the CDR3. Germline CDR1 SGHRS, CDR2 YFSETQ. With 4 bases clipped from V and 4 bases from J, the junction kept 11 bases outside the gene matches. The CDR3: CASSRAGGTQGGANVLTF. CDR3 sequence (DNA): TGCGCCAGCAGCCGAGCGGGAGGGACCCAAGGGGGGGCCAACGTCCTGACTTTC.